This T cell receptor beta chain was recovered during a study of blood T cell repertoires in COVID-19. Only in-frame clones appear in the TCRdb table, and some are missing; sequencing was by immunoSEQ multiplex PCR. Among tens of thousands of clones listed, about 80% were seen once. The CDR3 runs 15 residues. CDR1 LNHDA and CDR2 SQIVND come from the germline V gene (reference sequence). Trimming cost V 7 bases and J 7 bases; bases outside gene matches: 9. This clone is medium-sized (0.01 to 0.1%) by share. The chain combines TRBV19 with TRBJ1-6, with TRBD1 matching over 8 bases. The receptor was derived from a man aged 25-40 years with COVID-19, enrolled during active disease. Specimen: peripheral blood. DNA for the CDR3: TGTGCCAGTAATCAGCAGGGACAGGCAAATTCACCCCTCCACTTT. It codes for CASNQQGQANSPLHF.